Each of the 8 T cell receptor beta chains below was sequenced from the same sample in a study of shared clonotypes between healthy human individuals. Profiled with immunoSEQ multiplex PCR; TCRdb holds only in-frame clones, not every one. The data contain some 1 million clones, under 80% of them singletons. The sequencing sample was made of memory CD4+ T cells sorted from blood. The sample's subset: CD45RA-negative fraction. The receptors here all came from a young man in good health.

The rearrangement uses TRBV5-1 and TRBJ2-7; the D is unclear. CDR3 length: 16 amino acids. V was trimmed by 0 bases and J by 0 bases, leaving 13 bases between them. Germline V gene data show CDR1 as SGHRS and CDR2 as YFSETQ. The CDR3 DNA reads as TGCGCCAGCAGCTTGGTACGGCGGACGAGCTCCTACGAGCAGTACTTC. Encoded protein: CASSLVRRTSSYEQYF.

The gene calls are TRBV7-2 and TRBJ2-7; D remains ambiguous. The V end lost 5 bases, the J end lost 2 bases, and 13 bases lay between the germline ends. CDR3 length: 14 amino acids. Germline values: CDR1 SGHTA, CDR2 FQGNSA. The CDR3 is CASSTQSETYEQYF. The CDR3 DNA is TGTGCCAGCAGCACCCAATCGGAGACCTACGAGCAGTACTTC.

This clone was found a few times. This rearrangement joins TRBV11-2 to TRBJ1-6; TRBD1 is a possible D gene (5 bases). The CDR3 runs 13 residues. The germline V gene has CDR1 SGHAT and CDR2 FQNNGV. Trimming stripped 7 bases from V and 11 bases from J, with 15 bases between. Here the CDR3 reads CASNVGPGPPLHF. The CDR3 DNA reads TGTGCCAGCAACGTAGGGCCGGGACCACCCCTCCACTTT.

This clone was seen once. J is TRBJ2-7 and V is TRBV29-1, with 7 positions matching TRBD2. From germline, CDR1 is SQVTM and CDR2 ANQGSEA. The CDR3 contains 12 residues. V lost 5 bases and J lost 2; bases outside the gene matches: 3. CDR3 residues: CSVQAGTYEQYF. The CDR3 DNA reads as TGCAGCGTTCAAGCGGGAACCTACGAGCAGTACTTC.

The genes are TRBV6-4 and TRBJ1-6; D is unresolved. The V and J ends lost 7 bases and 7 bases respectively, with 20 bases between them. The CDR3 is 16 amino acids. CDR1 and CDR2 from the germline V gene are MRHNA and SNTAGT. As DNA, the CDR3 is TGTGCCAGCACCCCCCCCGGGCCCCGGAGGAATTCACCCCTCCACTTT. It translates to CASTPPGPRRNSPLHF.

For this clone: A much larger clone lies a single base off, so this may be a read error. Different DNA sequences within this sample yield the same CDR3. The rearrangement uses TRBV7-8 and TRBJ1-1, with D unresolved. Trimming pared 1 base from V and 1 base from J, leaving 4 bases between. Germline V gene sequence: CDR1 SGHVS, CDR2 FQNEAQ. The CDR3 runs 13 residues. CDR3: CASSLEGNTEAFF. CDR3 in DNA: TGTGCCAGCAGCTTAGAGGGGAACACTGAAGCTTTCTTT.

The chain joins TRBV2 to TRBJ2-2, with D possibly being TRBD1 (5 bases). The CDR3 is 12 residues long. Germline loops: CDR1 SNHLY, CDR2 FYNNEI. V gave up 4 bases and J gave up 6 bases, with 6 bases separating them. The CDR3 spells CASSVGPGELFF. The CDR3, as DNA: TGTGCCAGCAGTGTGGGGCCCGGGGAGCTGTTTTTT.

The rearrangement links TRBV15 to TRBJ2-7; 9 nucleotides line up with TRBD1. The V segment lost 4 bases and the J segment 3 bases; nucleotides outside the gene matches: 10. Germline CDR1 reads LNHNV; CDR2 reads YYDKDF (reference sequence). This CDR3 is built from 16 residues. CDR3 loop: CATSTYRLGQGYEQYF. The DNA for the CDR3 is TGTGCCACCAGCACCTACCGGTTGGGACAGGGCTACGAGCAGTACTTC.